This T cell receptor beta chain came from a study of T cell responses to AZD1222 COVID-19 vaccine. The CDR3 is made up of 13 amino acids. Trimming shortened V by 5 bases and J by 1 base, and 8 bases separated the two germline ends. Per the germline V gene, CDR1 is LNHDA and CDR2 is SQIVND (reference sequence). Findings and caveats of the study: Females outnumbered males among donors, who were mostly white British; clonal diversity was possibly underestimated. Repertoire sampling was restricted to post-peak T cell response timepoints.

Produced via immunoSEQ multiplex PCR; TCRdb's table is partial and in-frame only. The sample lists roughly 120,000 clones; roughly 84% were seen once. Comment on this clone: What it binds is not known.

This chain uses TRBV19 with TRBJ2-5; D uncertain. The material sequenced was peripheral blood, taken on day 0 of AZD1222 vaccination. The receptor's source is an adult in good health. For the CDR3, the DNA is TGTGCCAGTAGTGCCCGGGCCCAAGAGACCCAGTACTTC. Its protein product is CASSARAQETQYF.